Below, one T cell receptor beta chain is given with its context. Its specificity is unknown. This sample is part of a study of quantifying T cell responses using KT2 cells. Study overall: Reverse transcription used primers in the TCR alpha and beta constant regions.

CDR3 length equals 19 residues. The ends lost 0 bases at V and 4 bases at J; junction bases unmatched: 8. The germline gives CDR1 MGHRA, CDR2 YSYEKL. Each cDNA got a UMI-containing oligo ligated at its 3' end. An equimolar mix of RC1.1 and RC1.2 primed the beta chain across TRBC1 and TRBC2. TCRdb redid the calling of the UMI-ligation and nested PCR reads with MiXCR, one entry per CDR3 protein. The table shows roughly 38,000 distinct CDR3 sequences, with about 18% occurring only once. Known numbers of the T cell clone KT2 were added to PBMC. Study findings and constraints: The number of KT2 alpha and beta sequences was a linear function of input KT2 cells. Very high KT2 spike-in numbers caused saturation in KT2 sequence detection.

This TCR was recovered from a human donor. V usage is TRBV4-1 and J usage is TRBJ2-3; 15 positions match TRBD2. The sequenced material came from PBMCs spiked with cells of the T cell clone KT2. The CDR3 spells CASSQDWGTSGGKSDTQYF. As DNA, the CDR3 is TGCGCCAGCAGCCAAGATTGGGGGACTAGCGGGGGGAAATCAGATACGCAGTATTTT.